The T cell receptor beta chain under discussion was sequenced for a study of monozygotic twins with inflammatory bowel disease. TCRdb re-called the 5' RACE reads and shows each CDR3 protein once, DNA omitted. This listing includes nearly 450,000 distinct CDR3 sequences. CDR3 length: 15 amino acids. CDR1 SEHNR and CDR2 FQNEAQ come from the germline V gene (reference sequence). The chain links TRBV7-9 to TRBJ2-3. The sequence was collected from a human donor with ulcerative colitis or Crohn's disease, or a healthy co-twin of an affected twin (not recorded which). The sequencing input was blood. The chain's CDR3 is CASSWQGSSTDTQYF. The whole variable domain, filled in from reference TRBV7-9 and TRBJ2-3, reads DTGVSQNPRHKITKRGQNVTFRCDPISEHNRLYWYRQTLGQGPEFLTYFQNEAQLEKSRLLSDRFSAERPKGSFSTLEIQRTEQGDSAMYLCASSWQGSSTDTQYFGPGTRLTVL.